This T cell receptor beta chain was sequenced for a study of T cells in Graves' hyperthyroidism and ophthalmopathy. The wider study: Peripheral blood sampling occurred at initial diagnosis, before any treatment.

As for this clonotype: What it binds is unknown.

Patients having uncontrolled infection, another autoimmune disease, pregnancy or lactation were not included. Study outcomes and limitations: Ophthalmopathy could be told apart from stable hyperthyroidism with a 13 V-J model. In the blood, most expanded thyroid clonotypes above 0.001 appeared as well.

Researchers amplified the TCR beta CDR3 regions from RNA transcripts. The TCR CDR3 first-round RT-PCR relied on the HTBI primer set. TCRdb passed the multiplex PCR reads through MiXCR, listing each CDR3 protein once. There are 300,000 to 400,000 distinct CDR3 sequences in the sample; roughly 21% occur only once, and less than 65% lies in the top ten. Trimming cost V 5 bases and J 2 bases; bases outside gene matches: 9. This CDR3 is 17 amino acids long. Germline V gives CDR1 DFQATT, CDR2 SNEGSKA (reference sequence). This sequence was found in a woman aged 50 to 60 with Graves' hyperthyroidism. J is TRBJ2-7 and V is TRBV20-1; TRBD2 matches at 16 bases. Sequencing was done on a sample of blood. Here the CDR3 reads CSAHPGLAGGSPYEQYF. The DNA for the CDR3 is TGCAGTGCTCATCCGGGACTAGCGGGAGGGAGTCCCTACGAGCAGTACTTC.